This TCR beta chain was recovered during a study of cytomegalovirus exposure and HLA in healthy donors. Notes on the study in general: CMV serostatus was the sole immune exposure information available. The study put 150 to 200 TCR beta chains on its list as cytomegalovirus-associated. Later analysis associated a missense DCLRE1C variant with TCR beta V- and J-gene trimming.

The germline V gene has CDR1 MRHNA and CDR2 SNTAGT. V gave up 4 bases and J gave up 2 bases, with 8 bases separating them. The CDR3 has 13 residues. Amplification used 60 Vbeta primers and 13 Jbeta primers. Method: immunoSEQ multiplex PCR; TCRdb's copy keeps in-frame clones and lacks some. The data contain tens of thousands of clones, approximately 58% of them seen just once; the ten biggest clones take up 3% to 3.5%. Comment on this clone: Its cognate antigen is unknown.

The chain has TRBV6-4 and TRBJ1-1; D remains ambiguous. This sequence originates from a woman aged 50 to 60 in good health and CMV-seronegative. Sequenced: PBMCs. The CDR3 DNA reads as TGTGCCAGCAGTGTAGATTTTAACACTGAAGCTTTCTTT. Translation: CASSVDFNTEAFF.